What follows are 10 T cell receptor beta chains derived from one specimen sequenced in a study of blood T cell repertoires in COVID-19. Assay used: immunoSEQ multiplex PCR; TCRdb lists only in-frame clones, some missing. The sample holds 200,000 to 250,000 clones, roughly nine tenths seen once. The sample was PBMCs or T cells enriched from blood (not recorded which). The receptors shown here come from a woman between 45 and 60 years old in a cohort exposed to, infected with or recovered from COVID-19 (not recorded which).

The chain employs TRBV7-2 and TRBJ1-4; 8 bases match TRBD1. Germline-derived CDR1 and CDR2 are SGHTA and FQGNSA. The CDR3 is 14 residues long. Losses at the gene ends were 7 bases for V and 3 bases for J; bases not matched to a gene: 4. CDR3 protein: CASKRQGSNEKLFF. The CDR3 bases are TGTGCCAGCAAACGACAGGGGTCTAATGAAAAACTGTTTTTT.

This chain joins TRBV7-2 and TRBJ2-4; TRBD1 matches 7 bases. V lost 1 base to trimming and J lost 11 bases; unmatched junction nucleotides: 2. The germline CDR1 and CDR2 sequences are SGHTA and FQGNSA. CDR3 size: 12 residues. The CDR3 is CASSLGQGFQYF. CDR3 nucleotide sequence: TGTGCCAGCAGCTTAGGACAGGGATTTCAGTACTTC.

The chain couples TRBV4-3 to TRBJ2-3; 8 bases agree with TRBD1. After removal of 3 bases from V and 6 bases from J, the junction contained 8 bases not matched to a gene. The CDR3 runs to 15 residues. Germline lookup yields CDR1 LGHNA and CDR2 YSLEER. The CDR3 nucleotides are TGCGCCAGCAGCCAGGACAGGGTGTTTTACGATACGCAGTATTTT. Encoded protein: CASSQDRVFYDTQYF.

This clone has a handful of counts. The V call is TRBV9, the J call TRBJ1-1, with D possibly being TRBD1 (6 bases). Germline lookup yields CDR1 SGDLS and CDR2 YYNGEE. The CDR3 is made up of 13 amino acids. The V end lost 0 bases, the J end lost 11 bases, and 14 bases lay between the germline ends. CDR3 in amino acids: CASSVVQGSSAFF. As DNA, the CDR3 is TGTGCCAGCAGCGTAGTACAGGGCAGCAGTGCTTTCTTT.

This clone has more than one count but fewer than ten. The rearrangement joins TRBV28 to TRBJ2-7; D possibly corresponds to TRBD1 (6 bases). CDR1 and CDR2 (germline): MDHEN, SYDVKM. This CDR3 is 14 amino acids long. V was clipped by 5 bases and J by 2 bases, with 13 bases between them. The CDR3 loop is CASSTRQAPYEQYF. CDR3 in DNA: TGTGCCAGCAGTACCCGACAGGCCCCCTACGAGCAGTACTTC.

This chain connects TRBV5-8 to TRBJ2-1, with TRBD2 matching 10 bases. This CDR3 is built from 15 residues. With V trimmed by 3 bases and J by 8 bases, 8 bases remained unmatched. Germline CDR1 SGHTS, CDR2 YDEGEE. CDR3 nucleotide sequence: TGTGCCAGCAGCTACTGGGCTAGCGGGGGAGATGAGCAGTTCTTC. Translated, it gives CASSYWASGGDEQFF.

The chain carries TRBV6-5 and TRBJ1-2, with 11 bases aligning to TRBD1. After removal of 7 bases from V and 7 bases from J, the junction contained 5 bases not matched to a gene. This CDR3 is built from 13 residues. The germline V gene encodes CDR1 MNHEY and CDR2 SVGAGI. CDR3 sequence: CASTGQGAGGYTF. The CDR3 nucleotides read TGTGCCAGCACCGGACAGGGGGCGGGTGGCTACACCTTC.

This rearrangement joins TRBV4-1 to TRBJ1-2; a possible D gene is TRBD1 (5 bases). The CDR3 has 14 amino acids. Trimming cost V 3 bases and J 8 bases, with 16 bases left between them. Germline V CDR1 and CDR2: MGHRA, YSYEKL. CDR3: CASSQPGGELGYTF. DNA for the CDR3: TGCGCCAGCAGCCAGCCCGGAGGGGAGTTGGGCTACACCTTC.

The chain employs TRBV11-3 and TRBJ2-1; D unresolved. The CDR3 is 12 amino acids. Germline V gives CDR1 SGHNT, CDR2 YENEEA. Trimming removed 3 bases from V and 4 bases from J, with 4 bases in between. The CDR3 here is CASSFKYNEQFF. DNA for the CDR3: TGTGCCAGCAGCTTTAAATACAATGAGCAGTTCTTC.

This chain uses TRBV5-1 with TRBJ1-1; 7 nucleotides line up with TRBD1. Trimming at V came to 4 bases and at J to 4 bases, leaving 10 bases not matched to a gene. Germline V gene lookup returns CDR1 SGHRS and CDR2 YFSETQ. The CDR3 has 15 amino acids. The CDR3 protein is CASSPGGTASTEAFF. CDR3 coding DNA: TGCGCCAGCAGCCCGGGAGGGACAGCTTCCACTGAAGCTTTCTTT.